A single T cell receptor beta chain is shown here with its context. What this receptor recognizes is not known. Base quality data are lacking; no much larger clone is found one base away. The data originate from a study of early stage breast cancer tumors (dated by TCRdb to 2017 to 2019). For context, the study as a whole: Of the 15 or so invasive breast tumors, roughly 12 were found to be estrogen receptor-positive, progesterone receptor-positive and HER2-negative. Most of the 12 ER+/PR+/HER2- tumors were invasive ductal carcinomas, while the other four were invasive lobular carcinomas. The samples as a whole yielded approximately 2,800,000 detected templates, corresponding to 950,000 to 1,300,000 unique clonotypes. The average read coverage per sample was approximately 10-fold.

The study profiled bulk TCR beta-chain repertoires in matched peripheral blood, tumor and adjacent normal breast tissue taken from approximately 15 patients with early-stage breast cancer. Before surgery, roughly 5-11 mL of whole blood was collected in EDTA tubes and processed within 2 hours. Ficoll-Paque centrifugation in SepMate-50 tubes was used to isolate peripheral blood mononuclear cells. PBMCs were cryopreserved in about 90% FBS with approximately 10% DMSO in aliquots of roughly 1.8 to 4 million cells and stored in liquid nitrogen. The Qiagen AllPrep DNA/RNA Mini kit was used to extract genomic DNA. Each sample was amplified in two independent genomic DNA replicates, using 0.5 to 0.65 ug for blood and approximately 1.4 ug for tumor or normal breast. Following the manufacturer's instructions, the ImmunoSeq Intro kit was used to carry out TCRB sequencing on genomic DNA. Multiplex PCR was run for around 33 cycles using proprietary primers and spike-in control sequences for absolute quantification. An 87-bp fragment spanning the CDR3 and flanking V and J genes was sequenced with single-end 150-bp reads. Each lane of an Illumina MiSeq using version 3.0 chemistry carried seven multiplexed samples, with two replicates per sample. The paper's processing steps were these. Raw data were processed with the vendor's proprietary pipeline, and both replicates were merged into a single result per sample. To define clonotypes, the study grouped productive rearrangements that shared the V-gene family, CDR3 amino acid sequence and J-gene segment. To compute clonality, the normalized Shannon entropy (Pielou evenness) of TCRB abundances was subtracted from 1. To estimate T cell density, the total number of templates was divided by the input cell count, which was inferred from how much DNA went in. Total repertoire diversity and clonality were estimated with Recon using default parameters. Tumor-enriched clonotypes were defined as having over 0.1% abundance in tumor and at least 32-fold higher abundance than in normal breast. Not all clones reach the TCRdb copy of this immuneACCESS table, which keeps in-frame sequences only. Checked studies attribute under half of the gap to unresolved V genes and leave the rest unexplained. The DNA gave D and trimming, while V, J and clone size come from that table. Across this sample there are 25,000 to 35,000 clones, with 80% seen only once. Of the sample, roughly 12% falls within the top ten clones.

From the cysteine up to the phenylalanine, the CDR3 has a length of 14 residues. The read is trimmed to its CDR3 DNA, 42 bases read in frame from base 1. CDR1 and CDR2, looked up from the germline V gene, are SGDLS and YYNGEE. The junction shows trimming of 3 bases on V and 3 bases on J, and the gene matches do not reach 6 bases of it. Points the paper makes about the study in general: Chain pairing and functional markers such as CD4, CD8 and FOXP3 were not captured by bulk genomic DNA sequencing of unsorted cells. Compared with adjacent normal breast tissue, tumors had higher clonality and about 2.5-fold greater T cell density. Enriched TCRB sequences shared across patients were mostly commonly generated sequences, unlikely to play an important role in the tumor microenvironment. Because the cohort was small, analysis by tumor subtype was not possible. Greater similarity was observed between blood and normal breast repertoires than between blood and tumor repertoires, and tumor was distinguished from normal in most of the 16 patients when each tissue was compared with blood.

The sample taken for sequencing was blood. The chain was built from TRBV9 and TRBJ2-7; the central 7 bases match TRBD1. The receptor's source is a person in their sixties with breast cancer. The DNA sequence reads TGTGCCAGCAGCGCAGGGGGACAGAGCTACGAGCAGTACTTC. Translated, it gives CASSAGGQSYEQYF.